This T cell receptor (beta chain) is from a study of response to subunit inactivated influenza vaccine. Germline V CDR1 and CDR2: GTSNPN, SVGIG (reference sequence). The CDR3 is 13 residues long. Whole-study findings and limits: A suggestion made by the authors is that each seasonal influenza vaccination recruits few new T cells.

In the case of this clonotype: As yet, its antigen is unknown.

TCRdb ran MiXCR on the RT-PCR reads and lists one entry per CDR3 protein. The table includes some 600,000 distinct CDR3 sequences, 14% detected once. Sequencing used PBMCs from blood, obtained roughly 2 weeks before vaccination. V is TRBV30 and J is TRBJ2-7; possibly TRBD1 for D (7 bases). The receptor comes from a man aged 50 or older who received an inactivated influenza vaccine. The CDR3 reads CAIAGTVGLEQYF. The CDR3 bases are TGTGCTATCGCGGGGACAGTCGGCCTCGAGCAGTACTTC.